These 5 T cell receptor beta chains share one sample of origin, sequenced in a study of regulatory T cells in long-lasting Graves disease. Construction of TCR beta libraries relied on iRepertoire HTBI primers and on Arm-PCR targeting CDR3 regions. TCRdb called the multiplex PCR reads again in MiXCR, with one record for every CDR3 protein. The data hold 530,000 or so distinct CDR3 sequences, with roughly a sixth observed a single time. As for time point: newly diagnosed GD, antithyroid drugs for less than 3 months. PBMC-extracted RNA yielded the TCR library. The same data also contributed to another study, on T cells in Graves' hyperthyroidism and ophthalmopathy.

The sample in question was peripheral blood mononuclear cells (PBMCs), obtained at new diagnosis, from a patient treated with antithyroid drugs. Receptors originate from a man younger than 30 with Graves disease.

A few counts support this clonotype. This rearrangement joins TRBV27 to TRBJ2-7; D is possibly TRBD2 (7 bases). Per germline, CDR1 MNHEY and CDR2 SMNVEV (reference sequence). The CDR3 consists of 14 residues. V was trimmed by 10 bases and J by 7 bases, leaving 23 bases between them. The CDR3 nucleotides read TGTGCCACCCCCCGGAGGGGGAGGGCGGGAGAGCAGTACTTC. Protein product: CATPRRGRAGEQYF.

This chain uses TRBV2 with TRBJ1-1; D might be TRBD1 (5 bases). The CDR3 extends over 14 amino acids. Germline V gene sequence: CDR1 SNHLY, CDR2 FYNNEI. Trimming pared 7 bases from V and 1 base from J, leaving 13 bases between. The CDR3 here is CASTTRGENTEAFF. CDR3 DNA sequence: TGTGCCAGCACCACAAGGGGCGAGAACACTGAAGCTTTCTTT.

This clonotype was seen ten or more times. The chain uses TRBV12-3 or TRBV12-4 and TRBJ2-1; maybe TRBD1 (5 bases). This CDR3 is 15 amino acids long. V shed 3 bases and J shed 9 bases, with 18 bases lying between them. For the CDR3, the DNA is TGTGCCAGCAGTTTCCTGGCGTCAGGGCGGAGTGAGCAGTTCTTC. This encodes CASSFLASGRSEQFF.

This clonotype was recorded at least ten times. This chain joins TRBV7-2 and TRBJ2-2, with D perhaps TRBD1 (5 bases). The CDR3 has 15 residues. Deletions cut 1 base from V and 0 bases from J, with 6 bases between. Germline V gives CDR1 SGHTA, CDR2 FQGNSA. CDR3 in amino acids: CASSLVGANTGELFF. CDR3 coding DNA: TGTGCCAGCAGCTTAGTAGGGGCGAACACCGGGGAGCTGTTTTTT.

This clonotype was recorded at least ten times. The chain couples TRBV5-6 to TRBJ2-5; perhaps TRBD1 as D (5 bases). Germline V gene lookup returns CDR1 SGHDT and CDR2 YYEEEE. Trimming stripped 2 bases from V and 7 bases from J, with 6 bases between. CDR3 length equals 11 residues. CDR3 protein: CASSLRGTQYF. The CDR3 DNA reads TGTGCCAGCAGCTTAAGGGGGACCCAGTACTTC.